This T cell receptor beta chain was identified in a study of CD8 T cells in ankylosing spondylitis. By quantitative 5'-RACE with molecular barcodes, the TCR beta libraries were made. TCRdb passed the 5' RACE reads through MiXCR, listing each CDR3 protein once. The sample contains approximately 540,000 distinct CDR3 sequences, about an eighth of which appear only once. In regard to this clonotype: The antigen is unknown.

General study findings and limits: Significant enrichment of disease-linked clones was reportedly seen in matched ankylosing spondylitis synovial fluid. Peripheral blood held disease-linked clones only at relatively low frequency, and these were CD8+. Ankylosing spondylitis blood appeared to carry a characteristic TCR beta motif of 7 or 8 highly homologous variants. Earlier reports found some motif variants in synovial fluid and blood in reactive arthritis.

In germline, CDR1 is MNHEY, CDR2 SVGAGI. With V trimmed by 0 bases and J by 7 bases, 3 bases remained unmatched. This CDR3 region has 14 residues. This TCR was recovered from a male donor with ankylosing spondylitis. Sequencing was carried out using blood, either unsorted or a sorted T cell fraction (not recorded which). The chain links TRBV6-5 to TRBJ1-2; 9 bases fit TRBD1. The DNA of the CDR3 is TGTGCCAGCAGTTACTCGGGACAGGGTCTTGGCTACACCTTC. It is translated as CASSYSGQGLGYTF.